This passage covers 26 T cell receptor beta chains from one sample sequenced in a study of cytomegalovirus exposure and HLA in healthy donors. Use of 60 Vbeta and 13 Jbeta primers characterized the PCR. Clones were read by immunoSEQ multiplex PCR, and TCRdb kept only the in-frame ones, dropping some. The sample holds 150,000 to 200,000 clones, 65% to 90% seen once. The specimen sequenced was PBMCs. These receptors came from a girl aged 2-9 years in good health and CMV-seropositive.

The chain links TRBV11-2 to TRBJ2-7; tentative D call: TRBD1 (6 bases). CDR1 and CDR2 from the germline V gene are SGHAT and FQNNGV. CDR3 length: 16 amino acids. With 5 bases removed from V and 2 bases from J, the gap between germline ends came to 19 bases. The chain's CDR3 is CASSPIKGRGPYEQYF. DNA for the CDR3: TGTGCCAGCAGCCCGATTAAGGGCAGGGGACCCTACGAGCAGTACTTC.

J is TRBJ2-1 and V is TRBV10-3; D gene uncertain. This CDR3 contains 13 residues. Per germline, CDR1 ENHRY and CDR2 SYGVKD. With 2 bases removed from V and 16 bases from J, the gap between germline ends came to 18 bases. Here the CDR3 DNA reads TGTGCCATCAGTGAGGGTACCTTCCTCAGTCCCTTCTTC. It codes for CAISEGTFLSPFF.

This clone showed up just a few times. This CDR3 is also generated by other DNA sequences in the sample. The J gene is TRBJ2-6, the V gene TRBV6-5, with a possible D match to TRBD2 (5 bases). Germline CDR1 MNHEY, CDR2 SVGAGI. CDR3 length: 15 residues. The germline V and J ends were trimmed by 6 bases and 0 bases, with 9 bases remaining between them. CDR3 amino acids: CASSLRGSGANVLTF. The CDR3 DNA reads as TGTGCCAGCAGCCTCCGGGGCTCTGGGGCCAACGTCCTGACTTTC.

This chain uses TRBV19 with TRBJ2-1, with 9 positions matching TRBD2. The CDR3 sequence is 12 residues long. The germline gives CDR1 LNHDA, CDR2 SQIVND (reference sequence). CDR3 sequence (DNA): TGTGCTAGTCAGGGCGGGAGGGATGAGCAGTTCTTC. Its translation is CASQGGRDEQFF.

The rearrangement links TRBV6-1 to TRBJ2-3, with 14 bases identical to TRBD2. CDR1 is MNHNS, CDR2 SASEGT, per germline. The ends lost 4 bases at V and 0 bases at J; junction bases unmatched: 12. The length of the CDR3 is 20 residues. CDR3 coding DNA: TGTGCCAGCAGTGTACGACTAGCGGGGGGGAGAATAACTAGCACAGATACGCAGTATTTT. This sequence encodes CASSVRLAGGRITSTDTQYF.

This clone was seen more than once but under ten times. The chain has TRBV6-6 and TRBJ1-1; D may be TRBD1 (6 bases). This CDR3 is 15 amino acids long. Per the germline V gene, CDR1 is MNHNY and CDR2 is SVGAGI (reference sequence). V shed 2 bases and J shed 1 base, with 11 bases lying between them. CDR3 sequence (DNA): TGTGCCAGCAGTTACCCGACAGGAAAGAACACTGAAGCTTTCTTT. Translating gives CASSYPTGKNTEAFF.

This CDR3 is CASSPSGANEQFF. CDR3 DNA sequence: TGTGCCAGCAGCCCGAGCGGAGCTAATGAGCAGTTCTTC. The chain recombines TRBV6-5 with TRBJ2-1; D might be TRBD2 (5 bases). With 6 bases removed from V and 7 bases from J, the gap between germline ends came to 13 bases. This CDR3 has 13 amino acids. Germline V gene data show CDR1 as MNHEY and CDR2 as SVGAGI.

The chain carries TRBV19 and TRBJ1-4; TRBD1 matches at 7 bases. Looked up from germline, CDR1 is LNHDA and CDR2 is SQIVND (reference sequence). This CDR3 has 15 residues. Losses at the gene ends were 5 bases for V and 0 bases for J; bases not matched to a gene: 3. The CDR3 DNA is TGTGCCAGTAGTGTTCAGGGGGCAACTAATGAAAAACTGTTTTTT. Its protein product is CASSVQGATNEKLFF.

The rearrangement joins TRBV5-1 to TRBJ1-2, with TRBD1 matching 8 bases. With V trimmed by 0 bases and J by 8 bases, 3 bases remained unmatched. The length of the CDR3 is 13 residues. Germline V gene sequence: CDR1 SGHRS, CDR2 YFSETQ. The CDR3 DNA reads TGCGCCAGCAGCTTGGCGACAGGGGAAGGCTACACCTTC. Its protein is CASSLATGEGYTF.

This clone was detected only a few times. The rearrangement links TRBV4-1 to TRBJ1-1; no clear D gene. V lost 1 base and J 3 bases, leaving 12 bases between the germline ends. The germline gives CDR1 MGHRA, CDR2 YSYEKL. The CDR3 extends over 15 amino acids. CDR3 protein: CASSQGLTAYTEAFF. The CDR3 DNA reads TGCGCCAGCAGCCAAGGTCTAACAGCATACACTGAAGCTTTCTTT.

This clone has only one observation. The chain recombines TRBV27 with TRBJ2-3; tentatively, D is TRBD2 (6 bases). The CDR3 extends over 14 amino acids. Germline V gene lookup returns CDR1 MNHEY and CDR2 SMNVEV (reference sequence). V was clipped by 3 bases and J by 5 bases, with 12 bases between them. This CDR3 reads CASSFGLTRDTQYF. CDR3 sequence (DNA): TGTGCCAGCAGTTTTGGGCTGACTAGAGATACGCAGTATTTT.

The chain joins TRBV6-4 to TRBJ2-4; D is uncertain. The CDR3 is 15 residues long. The V end was cut by 4 bases, the J end by 0 bases, with 10 bases between. Germline V gene data show CDR1 as MRHNA and CDR2 as SNTAGT. The chain's CDR3 is CASSGAALAKNIQYF. The CDR3 DNA is TGTGCCAGCAGTGGGGCCGCCCTAGCCAAAAACATTCAGTACTTC.

V usage is TRBV7-6 and J usage is TRBJ1-2; D uncertain. This CDR3 comprises 13 residues. V was pared by 2 bases and J by 4 bases, with 8 bases between. Germline loops: CDR1 SGHVS, CDR2 FNYEAQ. The CDR3 protein is CASSLTGSYGYTF. For the CDR3, the DNA is TGTGCCAGCAGCTTAACGGGATCCTATGGCTACACCTTC.

This clone showed up just a few times. CDR3 region: CASSQGLAGVGEQFF. CDR3 coding DNA: TGCGCCAGCAGCCAAGGCCTAGCGGGGGTTGGCGAGCAGTTCTTC. The chain has TRBV4-1 and TRBJ2-1; the match to TRBD2 covers 10 bases. Germline loops: CDR1 MGHRA, CDR2 YSYEKL. This CDR3 contains 15 residues. V trimming: 1 base; J trimming: 10 bases; junction bases outside the gene matches: 7.

The chain is built from TRBV11-2 and TRBJ2-3; TRBD2 matches at 10 bases. The CDR3 consists of 17 residues. The V and J ends lost 1 base and 7 bases, in that order; junction bases with no gene match: 11. Germline V lookup: CDR1 SGHAT, CDR2 FQNNGV. CDR3 sequence: CASSLANLAGVSHTQYF. The DNA of the CDR3 is TGTGCCAGCAGCTTAGCCAATCTAGCGGGAGTTTCTCATACGCAGTATTTT.

This chain joins TRBV13 and TRBJ2-1; possibly TRBD2 for D (6 bases). The CDR3 spans 16 residues. The germline V gene encodes CDR1 PRHDT and CDR2 FYEKMQ (reference sequence). The V end lost 6 bases, the J end lost 0 bases, and 15 bases lay between the germline ends. The CDR3 sequence is CASRRWTTGSYNEQFF. The CDR3 DNA is TGTGCCAGCAGAAGATGGACTACCGGCTCCTACAATGAGCAGTTCTTC.

The genes are TRBV5-1 and TRBJ2-7; 9 nucleotides match TRBD1. Losses at the gene ends were 1 base for V and 5 bases for J; bases not matched to a gene: 7. Germline CDR1 reads SGHRS; CDR2 reads YFSETQ. The CDR3 extends over 15 amino acids. This CDR3 is CASSLLGQGTHEQYF. In nucleotides, the CDR3 is TGCGCCAGCAGCTTGCTGGGACAGGGAACCCACGAGCAGTACTTC.

CDR3 DNA sequence: TGCGCCAGCAGCTTGGGACAGGGTAGCACAGATACGCAGTATTTT. Amino acid sequence: CASSLGQGSTDTQYF. V is TRBV5-1 and J is TRBJ2-3, with 7 bases fitting TRBD1. The CDR3 totals 15 residues. After removal of 0 bases from V and 0 bases from J, the junction contained 1 base not matched to a gene. Germline loops: CDR1 SGHRS, CDR2 YFSETQ.

The V call is TRBV28, the J call TRBJ2-7, with 9 nucleotides matching TRBD1. The CDR3 is made up of 15 amino acids. J lost 4 bases, V lost 8 bases, and 12 bases had no gene match. CDR1 MDHEN and CDR2 SYDVKM come from the germline V gene. CDR3 amino acids: CASSKFPGQGYEQYF. CDR3 nucleotides: TGTGCCAGCTCTAAATTTCCGGGACAGGGATACGAGCAGTACTTC.

The rearrangement joins TRBV7-9 to TRBJ2-3, with 11 bases that match TRBD1. The CDR3 has 16 amino acids. J lost 4 bases, V lost 9 bases, and 12 bases had no gene match. CDR1 and CDR2 (germline): SEHNR, FQNEAQ (reference sequence). DNA of the CDR3: TGTGCCAGGACGGCCAAGGGGACAGGGGGTGCAGATACGCAGTATTTT. This translates into CARTAKGTGGADTQYF.

V is TRBV7-3 and J is TRBJ2-1; 11 bases are shared with TRBD2. The germline gives CDR1 SGHTA, CDR2 FQGTGA. V dropped 8 bases and J dropped 4; count of bases not matched to a gene: 7. CDR3 length: 15 residues. CDR3 region: CASSPTSGAYNEQFF. The CDR3 region has the DNA TGTGCCAGCTCCCCGACTAGCGGGGCGTACAATGAGCAGTTCTTC.

The CDR3: CASSKTSGSYNEQFF. CDR3 nucleotides: TGTGCCAGCAGTAAGACTAGCGGGAGTTACAATGAGCAGTTCTTC. The chain uses TRBV6-6 and TRBJ2-1, with 12 bases identical to TRBD2. V trimming: 5 bases; J trimming: 4 bases; junction bases outside the gene matches: 3. CDR1 and CDR2 from the germline V gene are MNHNY and SVGAGI (reference sequence). The CDR3 loop spans 15 amino acids.

For the CDR3, the DNA is TGTGCCAGCAGAGGGGGTGGGGGACAGGGGTCCTATGGCTACACCTTC. It yields the protein CASRGGGGQGSYGYTF. The chain recombines TRBV5-4 with TRBJ1-2; TRBD1 agrees at 10 bases. Germline-derived CDR1 and CDR2 are SGHNT and YYREEE (reference sequence). The CDR3 has 16 residues. Unmatched junction bases numbered 11, after V lost 5 bases and J lost 4 bases.

The gene calls are TRBV30 and TRBJ1-4; D gene ambiguous. The CDR3 has 11 residues. Germline CDR1 is GTSNPN and CDR2 is SVGIG (reference sequence). The V and J ends lost 5 bases and 5 bases respectively, with 6 bases between them. For the CDR3, the DNA is TGTGCCTGGGCGGGGAATGAAAAACTGTTTTTT. The encoded protein is CAWAGNEKLFF.

This clone occurred once. The chain employs TRBV15 and TRBJ2-7; the match to TRBD1 covers 7 bases. V was clipped by 3 bases and J by 4 bases; unmatched bases: 3. The length of the CDR3 is 13 residues. The germline V gene encodes CDR1 LNHNV and CDR2 YYDKDF (reference sequence). In DNA form, the CDR3 reads TGTGCCACCAGCAGGGGACAGATATACGAGCAGTACTTC. This sequence encodes CATSRGQIYEQYF.

The chain has TRBV15 and TRBJ2-1, with 9 bases that match TRBD2. Germline CDR1 is LNHNV and CDR2 is YYDKDF (reference sequence). The CDR3 runs 15 residues. V lost 0 bases, J lost 6 bases, and 3 bases stayed unmatched. CDR3 residues: CATSREGTSLNEQFF. The CDR3 DNA reads as TGTGCCACCAGCAGAGAGGGGACTAGCCTCAATGAGCAGTTCTTC.